This T cell receptor beta chain was found in a study of T-cell reconstitution after alpha-beta-depleted transplantation in children (dated by TCRdb to about 2016). At the level of the whole study: T-cell immune reconstitution after TCRalphabeta/CD19-depleted allogeneic hematopoietic cell transplantation in children was quantitatively tracked in the study by means of TCR repertoire profiling. The full study reports these points: The frequencies of hyperexpanded clones fell over the following months, and after one year, T-cell counts and TCRbeta diversity were mostly attributed to newly produced T cells. The apparently early recovery of alphabetaT-cell counts about two months after transplant reportedly depended on only several hundred rapidly expanded clones that came from non-depleted graft cells. In some patients, the high TCRbeta diversity seen at day 60 was put down to recipient T cells and intrathymic progenitors that had survived conditioning.

The sample holds a few counts of this clonotype. There is no known antigen for this receptor. No clone much larger than this one lies a single base away; base qualities are absent. In the germline V gene (reference sequence), CDR1 corresponds to LNHNV and CDR2 to YYDKDF. The CDR3 covers 13 residues, taking in both the cysteine and the phenylalanine. The CDR3 DNA has 39 bases and is translated from base 1. At the junction V is shortened by 9 bases and J by 1 base; bases outside the gene matches: 2. The treatment or condition label here, explained by the study, means: allogeneic hematopoietic cell transplantation with graft depleted of TCRalphabeta T cells and CD19 B cells. The children who served as transplant recipients had been given grafts of TCRalphabeta/CD19-depleted allogeneic hematopoietic cells. Library preparation employed PCR. TCRdb lists the instrument as Illumina HiSeq 2500. To normalize quantification of the TCRbeta repertoire, the TCR libraries were built with molecular barcoding that relied on unique molecular identifiers. TCRdb's own reprocessing of the public reads used fastp at Q25 and MiXCR and kept productive beta chains. Rows with one shared CDR3 protein collapse into an entry with the most common genes and DNA. Within this sample are over 200,000 distinct CDR3 sequences, with about 11% of them counted one time only. The ten top clones hold under 30% of the sample.

The clonotype comes from a child less than two years old with acute myeloid leukemia, due to receive a stem cell transplant. This receptor chain uses TRBV15 and TRBJ2-3, with 9 bases aligning to TRBD1. The sequencing here drew on PBMCs, taken before TCRalphabeta/CD19-depleted stem cell transplant. This receptor has the CDR3 CATRTGGTDTQYF. The DNA sequence is given as TGTGCCACACGGACAGGGGGCACAGATACGCAGTATTTT.